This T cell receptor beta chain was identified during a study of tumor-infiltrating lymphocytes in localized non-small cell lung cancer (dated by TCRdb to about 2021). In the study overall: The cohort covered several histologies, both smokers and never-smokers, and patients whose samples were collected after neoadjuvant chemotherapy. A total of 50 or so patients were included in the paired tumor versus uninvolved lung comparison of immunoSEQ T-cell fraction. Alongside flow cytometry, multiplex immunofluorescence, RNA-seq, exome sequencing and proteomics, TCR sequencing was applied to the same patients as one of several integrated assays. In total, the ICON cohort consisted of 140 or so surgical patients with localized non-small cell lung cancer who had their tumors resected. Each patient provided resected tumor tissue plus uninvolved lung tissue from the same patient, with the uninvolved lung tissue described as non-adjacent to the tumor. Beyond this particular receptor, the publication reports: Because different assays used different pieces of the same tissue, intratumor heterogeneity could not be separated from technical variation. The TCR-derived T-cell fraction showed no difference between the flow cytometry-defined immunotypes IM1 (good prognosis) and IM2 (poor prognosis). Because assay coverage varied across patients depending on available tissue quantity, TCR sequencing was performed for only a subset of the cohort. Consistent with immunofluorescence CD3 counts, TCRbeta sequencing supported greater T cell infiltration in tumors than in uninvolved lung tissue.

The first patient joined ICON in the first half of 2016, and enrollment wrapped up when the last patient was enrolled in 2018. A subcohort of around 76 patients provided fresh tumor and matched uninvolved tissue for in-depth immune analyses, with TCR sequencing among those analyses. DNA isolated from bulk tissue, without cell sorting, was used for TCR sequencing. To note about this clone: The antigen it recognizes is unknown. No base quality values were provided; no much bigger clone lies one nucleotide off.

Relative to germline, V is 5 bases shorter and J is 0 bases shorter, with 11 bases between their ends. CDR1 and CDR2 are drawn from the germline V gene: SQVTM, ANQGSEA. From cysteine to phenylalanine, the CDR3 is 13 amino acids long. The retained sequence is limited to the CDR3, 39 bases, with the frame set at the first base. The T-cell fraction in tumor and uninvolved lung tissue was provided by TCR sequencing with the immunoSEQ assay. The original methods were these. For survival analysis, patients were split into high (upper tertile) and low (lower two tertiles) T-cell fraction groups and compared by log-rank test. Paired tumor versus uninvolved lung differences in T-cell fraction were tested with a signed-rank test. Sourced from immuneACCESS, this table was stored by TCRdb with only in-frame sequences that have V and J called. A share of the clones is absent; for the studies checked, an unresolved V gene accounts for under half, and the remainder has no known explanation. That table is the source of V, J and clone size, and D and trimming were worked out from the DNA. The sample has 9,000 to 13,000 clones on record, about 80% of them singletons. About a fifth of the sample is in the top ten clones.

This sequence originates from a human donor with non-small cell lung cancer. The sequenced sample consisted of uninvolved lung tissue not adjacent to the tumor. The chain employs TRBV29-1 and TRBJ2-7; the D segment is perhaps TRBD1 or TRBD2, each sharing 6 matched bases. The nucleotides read TGCAGCGTTCGGGGGCCGGGCTCCTACGAGCAGTACTTC. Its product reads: CSVRGPGSYEQYF.